The rows below give T cell receptor beta chains drawn from one sample of a study of identical twins. MiXCR, applied by TCRdb to the 5' RACE reads, yields one record per CDR3 protein. This table holds about 150,000 distinct CDR3 sequences, around 3.5% found once. Sequencing was carried out using memory T cells sorted from blood. The origin of the receptors is a young man in good health. CDR3s include the opening cysteine and the closing phenylalanine or tryptophan. The D gene is left open where the match is weak. Rows may omit the clone size; those that give it use once, few, many or a size class.

TRBV18,TRBJ2-6,NA,NA,CASSPDSWGAGANVLTF,TGTGCCAGCTCACCGGACAGCTGGGGCGCTGGGGCCAACGTCCTGACTTTC
TRBV9,TRBJ2-4,many,NA,CASKIQYF,TGTGCCAGCAAAATTCAGTACTTC
TRBV6-6,TRBJ1-2,many,TRBD1,CASSGTGGNGYTF,TGTGCCAGCTCCGGGACAGGGGGCAATGGCTACACCTTC
TRBV6-1,TRBJ1-1,many,NA,CASNPEGSEAFF,TGTGCCAGCAATCCAGAGGGAAGTGAAGCTTTCTTT
TRBV7-9,TRBJ2-1,many,NA,CASSLEVDNEQFF,TGTGCCAGCAGCCTCGAGGTGGACAATGAGCAGTTCTTC
TRBV29-1,TRBJ2-2,many,TRBD1,CSARTGGANTGELFF,TGCAGCGCCCGGACAGGGGGCGCGAACACCGGGGAGCTGTTTTTT
TRBV11-2,TRBJ2-1,many,NA,CASSPMGINEQFF,TGTGCCAGCAGCCCCATGGGCATCAATGAGCAGTTCTTC
TRBV3-1,TRBJ2-1,many,NA,CASSLNRDAHEQFF,TGTGCCAGCAGCCTGAACCGGGACGCCCATGAGCAGTTCTTC
TRBV9,TRBJ2-1,many,NA,CASSARPPGEQFF,TGTGCCAGCAGCGCCCGGCCCCCCGGTGAGCAGTTCTTC
TRBV3-1,TRBJ1-3,many,NA,CASSQVPRNTIYF,TGTGCCAGCAGCCAAGTTCCTCGAAACACCATATATTTT
TRBV6-1,TRBJ2-7,many,NA,CASRQGQVYEQYF,TGTGCCAGCAGGCAGGGGCAGGTCTACGAGCAGTACTTC
TRBV29-1,TRBJ2-3,many,NA,CSVFIVMDTQYF,TGCAGCGTTTTTATTGTCATGGATACGCAGTATTTT